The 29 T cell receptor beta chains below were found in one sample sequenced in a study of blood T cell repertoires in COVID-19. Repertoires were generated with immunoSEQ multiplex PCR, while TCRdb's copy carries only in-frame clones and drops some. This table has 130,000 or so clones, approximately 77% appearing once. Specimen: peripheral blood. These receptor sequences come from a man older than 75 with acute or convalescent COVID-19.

The CDR3 spells CAIGTGQETQYF. The CDR3 coding sequence is TGTGCCATCGGGACAGGCCAAGAGACCCAGTACTTC. The gene calls are TRBV10-3 and TRBJ2-5, with 8 nucleotides matching TRBD1. Germline V gene lookup returns CDR1 ENHRY and CDR2 SYGVKD. With V trimmed by 8 bases and J by 1 base, 0 bases remained unmatched. This CDR3 contains 12 residues.

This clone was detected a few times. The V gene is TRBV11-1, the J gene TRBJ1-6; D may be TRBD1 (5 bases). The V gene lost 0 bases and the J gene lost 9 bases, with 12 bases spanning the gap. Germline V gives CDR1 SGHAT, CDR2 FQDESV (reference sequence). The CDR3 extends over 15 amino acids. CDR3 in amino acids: CASSLAPGVGSPLHF. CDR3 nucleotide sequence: TGTGCCAGCAGCTTAGCGCCGGGGGTTGGTTCACCCCTCCACTTT.

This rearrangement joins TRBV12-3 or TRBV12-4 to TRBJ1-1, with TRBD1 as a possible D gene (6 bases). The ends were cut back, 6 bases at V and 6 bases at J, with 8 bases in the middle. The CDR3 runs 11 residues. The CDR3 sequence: CASRNRAEAFF. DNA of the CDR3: TGTGCCAGCAGAAACAGGGCTGAAGCTTTCTTT.

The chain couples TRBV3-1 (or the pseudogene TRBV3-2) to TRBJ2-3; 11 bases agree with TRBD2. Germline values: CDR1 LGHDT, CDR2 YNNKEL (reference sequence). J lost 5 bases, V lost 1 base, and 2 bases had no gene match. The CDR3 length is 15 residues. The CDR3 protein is CASSQGGTSGDTQYF. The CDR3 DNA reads TGTGCCAGCAGCCAAGGAGGGACTAGCGGAGATACGCAGTATTTT.

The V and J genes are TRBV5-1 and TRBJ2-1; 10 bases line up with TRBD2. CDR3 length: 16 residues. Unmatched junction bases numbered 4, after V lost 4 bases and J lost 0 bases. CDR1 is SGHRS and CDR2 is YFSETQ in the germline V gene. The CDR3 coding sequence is TGCGCCAGCAGCGGTAGCGGGGGGAGCTCCTACAATGAGCAGTTCTTC. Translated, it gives CASSGSGGSSYNEQFF.

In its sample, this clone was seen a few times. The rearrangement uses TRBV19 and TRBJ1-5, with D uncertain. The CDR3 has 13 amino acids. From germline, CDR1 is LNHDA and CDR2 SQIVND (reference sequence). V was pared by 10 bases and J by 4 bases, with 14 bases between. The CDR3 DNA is TGTGCCACCAAAGGCCCCGGGAATCAGCCCCAGCATTTT. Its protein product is CATKGPGNQPQHF. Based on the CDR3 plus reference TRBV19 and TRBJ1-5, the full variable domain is DGGITQSPKYLFRKEGQNVTLSCEQNLNHDAMYWYRQDPGQGLRLIYYSQIVNDFQKGDIAEGYSVSREKKESFPLTVTSAQKNPTAFYLCATKGPGNQPQHFGDGTRLSIL.

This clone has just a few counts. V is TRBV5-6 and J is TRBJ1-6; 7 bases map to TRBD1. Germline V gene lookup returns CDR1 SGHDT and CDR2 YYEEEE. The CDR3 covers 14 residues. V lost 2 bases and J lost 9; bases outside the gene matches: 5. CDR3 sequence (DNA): TGTGCCAGCAGCTTTAGGGGGCGAGGTTCACCCCTCCACTTT. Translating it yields CASSFRGRGSPLHF.

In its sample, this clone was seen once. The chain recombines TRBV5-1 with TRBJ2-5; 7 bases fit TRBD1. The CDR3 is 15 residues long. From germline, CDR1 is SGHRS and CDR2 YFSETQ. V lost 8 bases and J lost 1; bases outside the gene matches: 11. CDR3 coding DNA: TGCGCCAGTACCTTAAATAGACAGGGCCAAGAGACCCAGTACTTC. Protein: CASTLNRQGQETQYF.

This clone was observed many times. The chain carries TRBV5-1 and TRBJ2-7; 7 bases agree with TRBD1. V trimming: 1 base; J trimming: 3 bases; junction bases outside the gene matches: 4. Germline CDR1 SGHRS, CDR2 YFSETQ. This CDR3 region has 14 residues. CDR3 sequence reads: CASSLSAGGYEQYF. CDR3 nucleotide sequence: TGCGCCAGCAGCTTGTCGGCAGGGGGCTACGAGCAGTACTTC.

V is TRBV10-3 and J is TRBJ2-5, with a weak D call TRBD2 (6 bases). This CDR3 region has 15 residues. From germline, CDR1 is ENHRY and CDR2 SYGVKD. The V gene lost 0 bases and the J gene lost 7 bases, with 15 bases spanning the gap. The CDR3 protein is CAISESGGIRGTQYF. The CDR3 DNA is TGTGCCATCAGTGAGTCCGGGGGAATCCGGGGGACCCAGTACTTC.

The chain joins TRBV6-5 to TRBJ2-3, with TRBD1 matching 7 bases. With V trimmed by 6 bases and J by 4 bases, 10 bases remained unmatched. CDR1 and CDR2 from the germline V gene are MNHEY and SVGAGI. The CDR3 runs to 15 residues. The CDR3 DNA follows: TGTGCCAGCAGGCCCGCAGGGGGAAGTGCAGATACGCAGTATTTT. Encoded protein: CASRPAGGSADTQYF.

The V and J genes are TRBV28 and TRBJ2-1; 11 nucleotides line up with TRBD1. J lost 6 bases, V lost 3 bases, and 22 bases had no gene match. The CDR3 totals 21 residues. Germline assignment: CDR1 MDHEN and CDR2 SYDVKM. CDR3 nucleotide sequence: TGTGCCAGCAGTTTCGAGTTGGGGACAGGGGGTAACATTTTCTTAGTCAATGAGCAGTTCTTC. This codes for CASSFELGTGGNIFLVNEQFF.

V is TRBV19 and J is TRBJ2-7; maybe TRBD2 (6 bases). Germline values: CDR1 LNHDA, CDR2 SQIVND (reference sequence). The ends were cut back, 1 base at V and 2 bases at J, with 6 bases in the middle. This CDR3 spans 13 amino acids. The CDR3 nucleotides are TGTGCCAGTAGTATAGGCGGGGCCTACGAGCAGTACTTC. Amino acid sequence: CASSIGGAYEQYF. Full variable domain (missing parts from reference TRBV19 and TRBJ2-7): DGGITQSPKYLFRKEGQNVTLSCEQNLNHDAMYWYRQDPGQGLRLIYYSQIVNDFQKGDIAEGYSVSREKKESFPLTVTSAQKNPTAFYLCASSIGGAYEQYFGPGTRLTVT.

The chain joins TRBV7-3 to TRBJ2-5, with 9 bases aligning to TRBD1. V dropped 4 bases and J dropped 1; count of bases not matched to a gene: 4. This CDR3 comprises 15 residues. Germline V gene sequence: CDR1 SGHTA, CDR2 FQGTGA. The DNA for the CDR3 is TGTGCCAGCAGCTCGGGGACAGGGATCCAAGAGACCCAGTACTTC. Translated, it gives CASSSGTGIQETQYF.

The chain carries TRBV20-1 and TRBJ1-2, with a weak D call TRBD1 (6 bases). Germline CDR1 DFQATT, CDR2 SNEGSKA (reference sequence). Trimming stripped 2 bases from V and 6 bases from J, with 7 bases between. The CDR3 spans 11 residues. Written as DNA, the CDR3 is TGCAGTGCTAGACCAGGGGATGGCTACACCTTC. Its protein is CSARPGDGYTF.

The CDR3 reads CASSQPRDTQYF. For the CDR3, the DNA is TGCGCCAGCAGCCAACCCAGGGATACGCAGTATTTT. This chain links TRBV4-1 with TRBJ2-3; no reliable D call. This CDR3 has 12 amino acids. With 2 bases removed from V and 6 bases from J, the gap between germline ends came to 6 bases. The germline V gene encodes CDR1 MGHRA and CDR2 YSYEKL.

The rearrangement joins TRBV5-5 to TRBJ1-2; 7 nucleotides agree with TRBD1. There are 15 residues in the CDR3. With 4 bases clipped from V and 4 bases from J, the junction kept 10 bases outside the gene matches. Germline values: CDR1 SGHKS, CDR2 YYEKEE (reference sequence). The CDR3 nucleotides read TGTGCCAGCAGCCCCGGGAGGGGGCGAAGCTATGGCTACACCTTC. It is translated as CASSPGRGRSYGYTF.

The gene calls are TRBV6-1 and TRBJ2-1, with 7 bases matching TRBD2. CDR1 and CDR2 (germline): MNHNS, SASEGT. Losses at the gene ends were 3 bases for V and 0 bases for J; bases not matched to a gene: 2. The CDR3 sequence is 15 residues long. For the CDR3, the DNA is TGTGCCAGCAGTGAGGGAGGGATCTCCTACAATGAGCAGTTCTTC. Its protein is CASSEGGISYNEQFF.

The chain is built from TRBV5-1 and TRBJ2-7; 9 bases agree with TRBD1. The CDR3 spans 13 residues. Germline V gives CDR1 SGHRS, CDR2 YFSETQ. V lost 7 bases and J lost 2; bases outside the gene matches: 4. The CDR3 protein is CASGQGLAYEQYF. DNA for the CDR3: TGCGCCAGCGGACAGGGGCTTGCCTACGAGCAGTACTTC.

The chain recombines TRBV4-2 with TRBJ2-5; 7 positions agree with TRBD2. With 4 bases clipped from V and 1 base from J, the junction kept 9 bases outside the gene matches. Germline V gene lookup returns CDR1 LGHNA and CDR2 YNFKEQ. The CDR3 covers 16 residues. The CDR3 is CASSPSWGGPQETQYF. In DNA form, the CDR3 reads TGTGCCAGCAGCCCGAGTTGGGGGGGTCCCCAAGAGACCCAGTACTTC.

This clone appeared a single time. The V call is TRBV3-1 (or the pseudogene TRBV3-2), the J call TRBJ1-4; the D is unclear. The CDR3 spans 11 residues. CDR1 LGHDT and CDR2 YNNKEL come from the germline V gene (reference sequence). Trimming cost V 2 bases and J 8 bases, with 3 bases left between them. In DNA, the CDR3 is TGTGCCAGCAGCCAAACAGAAAAACTGTTTTTT. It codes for CASSQTEKLFF.

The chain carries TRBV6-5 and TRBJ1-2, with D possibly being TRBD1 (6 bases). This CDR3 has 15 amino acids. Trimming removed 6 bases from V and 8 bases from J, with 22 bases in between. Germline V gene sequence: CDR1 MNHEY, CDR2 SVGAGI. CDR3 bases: TGTGCCAGCAGCACGTTGGACAGTCCCCTCGGAGGCTACACCTTC. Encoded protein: CASSTLDSPLGGYTF.

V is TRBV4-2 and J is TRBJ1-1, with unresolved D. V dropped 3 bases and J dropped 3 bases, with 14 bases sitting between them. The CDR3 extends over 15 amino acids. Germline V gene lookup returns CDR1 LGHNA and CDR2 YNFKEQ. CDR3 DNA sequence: TGTGCCAGCAGCCAGACACCCTCCGGTTACACTGAAGCTTTCTTT. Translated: CASSQTPSGYTEAFF.

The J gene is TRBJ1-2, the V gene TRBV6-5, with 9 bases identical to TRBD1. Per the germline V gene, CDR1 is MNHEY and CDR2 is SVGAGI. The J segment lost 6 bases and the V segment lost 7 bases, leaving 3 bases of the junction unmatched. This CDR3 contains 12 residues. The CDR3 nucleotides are TGTGCCAGCACTACAGGGGGCCATGGCTACACCTTC. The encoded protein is CASTTGGHGYTF.

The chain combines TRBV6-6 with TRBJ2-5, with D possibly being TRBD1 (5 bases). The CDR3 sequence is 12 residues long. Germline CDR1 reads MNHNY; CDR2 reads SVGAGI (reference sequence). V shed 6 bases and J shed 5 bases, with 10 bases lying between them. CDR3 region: CASRQKGETQYF. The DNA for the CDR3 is TGTGCCAGCAGGCAAAAGGGGGAGACCCAGTACTTC.

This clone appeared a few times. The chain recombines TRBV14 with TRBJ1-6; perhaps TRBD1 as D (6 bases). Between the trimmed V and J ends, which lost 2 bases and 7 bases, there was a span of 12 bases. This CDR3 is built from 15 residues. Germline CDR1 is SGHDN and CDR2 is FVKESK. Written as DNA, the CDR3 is TGTGCCAGCAGCCAACAACAGGGCCGGAATTCACCCCTCCACTTT. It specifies CASSQQQGRNSPLHF.

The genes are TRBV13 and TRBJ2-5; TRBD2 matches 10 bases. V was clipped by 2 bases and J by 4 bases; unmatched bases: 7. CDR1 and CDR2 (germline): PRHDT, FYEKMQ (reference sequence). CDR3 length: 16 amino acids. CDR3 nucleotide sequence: TGTGCCAGCAGCTTAATGAGCGGGGGGGCGTCAGAGACCCAGTACTTC. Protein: CASSLMSGGASETQYF.

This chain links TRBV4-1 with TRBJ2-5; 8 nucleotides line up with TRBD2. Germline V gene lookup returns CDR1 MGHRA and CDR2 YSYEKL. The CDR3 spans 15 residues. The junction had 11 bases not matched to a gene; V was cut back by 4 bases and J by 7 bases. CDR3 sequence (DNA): TGCGCCAGCAGCCCGGCACCGGGGGGGCCAGGGACCCAGTACTTC. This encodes CASSPAPGGPGTQYF.

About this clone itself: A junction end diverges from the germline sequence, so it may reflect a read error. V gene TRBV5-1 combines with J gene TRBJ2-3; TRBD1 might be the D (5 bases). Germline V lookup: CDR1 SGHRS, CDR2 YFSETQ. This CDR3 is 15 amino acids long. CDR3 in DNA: TGCGCCAGCAGGTTGGACCCTCAGGGTACAGATACGCAGTATTTT. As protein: CASRLDPQGTDTQYF.